This T cell receptor beta chain is from a study of CD8+CD57+ T cells in acquired aplastic anemia. Study in general: The average for DNA from sorted CD4+ and CD8+ cells was approximately 3.2 ug.

Selection for sequencing was limited to patients who had shown CD8+CD57+ cell expansion by flow cytometry. The enrolled patients all had severe acquired aplastic anemia. All patients were therapy-naive when blood was sampled. This clonotype was recorded at least ten times. Its antigen is not known. This CDR3 is built from 16 residues. Trimming stripped 1 base from V and 5 bases from J, with 17 bases between. Germline V CDR1 and CDR2: ENHRY, SYGVKD. Regarding the study as a whole: Patients and controls shared 25 to 35 CD8+ CDR3 sequences, highly expressed in patients.

The template used for profiling TCR beta VDJ and CDR3 was genomic DNA. TCRdb independently ran MiXCR on the reads; one entry per CDR3 protein. The sample holds roughly 200,000 distinct CDR3 sequences, roughly three fifths seen once. The receptor was derived from a human donor with aplastic anemia. The genes are TRBV10-3 and TRBJ1-2, with D possibly being TRBD1 (6 bases). Sequenced material: sorted CD4+, CD8+, or CD8+CD57+ T cells (not recorded which) from PBMCs. DNA for the CDR3: TGTGCCATCAGTGAGTTTACACGACAGGTCGATTATGGCTACACCTTC. Its protein product is CAISEFTRQVDYGYTF.